Sequencing of this TCR beta chain was carried out in a study of blood T cells in healthy people across ages. With a J-beta primer mix and a sample-barcoded 5' primer, a second PCR ran 7 to 11 cycles. At least 3 million CDR3-containing paired-end reads were obtained per sample. MiXCR was run by TCRdb on the 5' RACE reads, yielding one entry per CDR3 protein. The sample includes roughly 900,000 distinct CDR3 sequences, around 49% of them seen just once. V gave up 3 bases and J gave up 5 bases; unmatched junction bases: 9. The CDR3 runs to 15 residues. The germline CDR1 and CDR2 sequences are MDHEN and SYDVKM. There are a few counts of this clonotype.

The source is a man aged 25-40 years in good health. Sequences were obtained from blood. The V call is TRBV28, the J call TRBJ2-7; 8 bases map to TRBD1. CDR3 residues: CASSFGATGVHEQYF. In nucleotides, the CDR3 is TGTGCCAGCAGTTTTGGGGCGACAGGGGTCCACGAGCAGTACTTC.